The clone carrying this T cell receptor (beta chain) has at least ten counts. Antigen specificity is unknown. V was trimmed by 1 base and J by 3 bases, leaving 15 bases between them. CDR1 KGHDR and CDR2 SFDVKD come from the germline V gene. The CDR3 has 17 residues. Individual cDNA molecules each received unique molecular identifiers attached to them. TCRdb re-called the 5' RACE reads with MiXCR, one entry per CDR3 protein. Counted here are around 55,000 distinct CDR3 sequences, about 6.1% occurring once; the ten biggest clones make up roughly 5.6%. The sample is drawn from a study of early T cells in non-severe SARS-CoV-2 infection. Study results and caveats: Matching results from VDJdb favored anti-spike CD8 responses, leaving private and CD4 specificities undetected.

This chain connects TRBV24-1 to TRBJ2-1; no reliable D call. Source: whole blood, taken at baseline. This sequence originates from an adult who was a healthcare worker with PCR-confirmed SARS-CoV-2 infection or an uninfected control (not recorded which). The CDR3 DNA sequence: TGTGCCACCAGTGATTTCTCGACCGGGTCCATCTACAATGAGCAGTTCTTC. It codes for CATSDFSTGSIYNEQFF.